The clone carrying this TCR beta chain has a handful of counts. What it binds is unknown. MiXCR, run by TCRdb on the RACE reads, gives a single entry per CDR3 protein. The sample yields tens of thousands of distinct CDR3 sequences, 12% to 15% seen once. The source of the sample is a study of human T cells and chemical hapten exposure. Study-level background: Diphenylcyclopropenone, dosed weekly to the scalp, was given to patients throughout the roughly 24-week study. Alopecia areata, totalis or universalis was found in mostly female patients. General study findings and limits: It was expanded TCRs that formed significantly more large CDR3 similarity clusters than controls did.

The sample's time point: pre-sensitization, week 0. The treatment denotes: therapeutic diphenylcyclopropenone sensitization with weekly scalp DPC. Non-pregnant alopecia patients aged 18 to 70, suitable for DPC therapy. Trimming left V 3 bases short and J 6 bases short, with 18 bases between. CDR1 and CDR2 from the germline V gene are SGHVS and FQNEAQ. CDR3 length: 15 residues. The chain is built from TRBV7-8 and TRBJ2-7; D is ambiguous. This TCR came from a woman aged 50 to 60 with alopecia areata. Some clones in this sample may be carry-over from other donors' samples. The material sequenced was whole blood, taken in connection with sensitization to the hapten diphenylcyclopropenone (DPC). The CDR3 region is CASSFEPGSLVEQYF. The DNA for the CDR3 is TGTGCCAGCAGCTTCGAGCCGGGTTCCCTTGTCGAGCAGTACTTC.